This TCR beta chain is from a study of blood T cells in healthy people across ages. With a J-beta primer mix and a sample-barcoded 5' primer, a second PCR ran about 7 to 11 cycles. MiXCR, applied by TCRdb to the 5' RACE reads, yields one record per CDR3 protein. The table includes about 780,000 distinct CDR3 sequences, about half detected once. V was trimmed by 3 bases and J by 7 bases, leaving 21 bases between them. Per the germline V gene, CDR1 is KGHSH and CDR2 is LQKENI. This CDR3 comprises 16 residues. Sample: blood. The chain combines TRBV18 with TRBJ1-2; no clear D. The sequence was obtained from a man at least 80 years old in good health. CDR3: CASSPAGPPGKGGYTF. The CDR3 DNA reads TGTGCCAGCTCACCCGCCGGGCCCCCCGGAAAGGGTGGCTACACCTTC.